These 18 T cell receptor beta chains were sequenced from one sample in a study of blood T cell repertoires in COVID-19. Clones were read by immunoSEQ multiplex PCR, and TCRdb kept only the in-frame ones, dropping some. This sample yields roughly 48,000 clones, of which around four fifths are seen a single time; roughly 5% belongs to the top ten. Material for sequencing was peripheral blood. These receptors came from a human donor in a cohort sampled during active COVID-19.

The V and J genes are TRBV7-9 and TRBJ1-2; D not certain. Germline loops: CDR1 SEHNR, CDR2 FQNEAQ (reference sequence). V gave up 5 bases and J gave up 2 bases, with 12 bases separating them. This CDR3 spans 14 amino acids. The CDR3 loop reads CASSAPGTNYGYTF. The DNA for the CDR3 is TGTGCCAGCAGCGCTCCGGGAACAAACTATGGCTACACCTTC. Full variable domain (missing parts from reference TRBV7-9 and TRBJ1-2): DTGVSQNPRHKITKRGQNVTFRCDPISEHNRLYWYRQTLGQGPEFLTYFQNEAQLEKSRLLSDRFSAERPKGSFSTLEIQRTEQGDSAMYLCASSAPGTNYGYTFGSGTRLTVV.

This clone occurred once. The chain combines TRBV7-2 with TRBJ2-3, with 7 bases matching TRBD1. Unmatched junction bases numbered 11, after V lost 8 bases and J lost 3 bases. The V gene's germline CDR1 is SGHTA and CDR2 FQGNSA. This CDR3 region has 15 residues. The CDR3 reads CASQPTQGSTDTQYF. The CDR3 DNA is TGTGCCAGCCAGCCTACACAGGGGTCAACAGATACGCAGTATTTT.

The rearrangement links TRBV4-1 to TRBJ2-3, with D possibly TRBD2 on 6 matching bases. With 0 bases removed from V and 1 base from J, the gap between germline ends came to 8 bases. The germline V gene has CDR1 MGHRA and CDR2 YSYEKL. The CDR3 runs 15 residues. CDR3 amino acids: CASSQDWRGTDTQYF. CDR3 sequence (DNA): TGCGCCAGCAGCCAAGATTGGAGGGGCACAGATACGCAGTATTTT.

The chain joins TRBV6-6 to TRBJ2-7, with 9 nucleotides matching TRBD1. The CDR3 is made up of 14 amino acids. CDR1 is MNHNY and CDR2 is SVGAGI in the germline V gene (reference sequence). V shed 5 bases and J 4 bases; nucleotides not matched to a gene: 6. CDR3 in amino acids: CASSPRDREYEQYF. The CDR3 DNA sequence: TGTGCCAGCAGTCCCCGGGACAGGGAATACGAGCAGTACTTC.

This clone was picked up a small number of times. The V gene is TRBV6-1, the J gene TRBJ1-6; no clear D. Germline V gene data show CDR1 as MNHNS and CDR2 as SASEGT. The CDR3 is 16 residues long. V lost 3 bases to trimming and J lost 7 bases, with 16 bases between them. The CDR3: CASSEVAGRTNSPLHF. CDR3 in DNA: TGTGCCAGCAGTGAGGTCGCGGGCCGGACGAATTCACCCCTCCACTTT.

J is TRBJ2-7 and V is TRBV7-9, with 10 bases fitting TRBD2. The V gene's germline CDR1 is SEHNR and CDR2 FQNEAQ (reference sequence). V lost 5 bases to trimming and J lost 2 bases; unmatched junction nucleotides: 9. This CDR3 has 16 residues. The CDR3 bases are TGTGCCAGCAGCGTCGACCGGCTAGCGGGGGCCTACGAGCAGTACTTC. Translated, it gives CASSVDRLAGAYEQYF.

J is TRBJ2-5 and V is TRBV5-1, with 10 bases lining up with TRBD2. With 0 bases clipped from V and 4 bases from J, the junction kept 6 bases outside the gene matches. This CDR3 contains 16 residues. Germline V gene lookup returns CDR1 SGHRS and CDR2 YFSETQ. CDR3 sequence (DNA): TGCGCCAGCAGCTTGGAGGCTAGCGGGGGAGGAGAGACCCAGTACTTC. Its protein is CASSLEASGGGETQYF.

The chain couples TRBV6-5 to TRBJ1-1; D gene unclear. Germline CDR1 reads MNHEY; CDR2 reads SVGAGI. Trimming pared 0 bases from V and 2 bases from J, leaving 10 bases between. This CDR3 contains 15 residues. Here the CDR3 reads CASSYSEALNTEAFF. The CDR3 nucleotides are TGTGCCAGCAGTTACTCCGAGGCCCTAAACACTGAAGCTTTCTTT.

This chain links TRBV7-6 with TRBJ1-2; D not resolved. The CDR3 spans 12 residues. V was cut by 1 base and J by 6 bases, with 6 bases left in between. The germline V gene has CDR1 SGHVS and CDR2 FNYEAQ. CDR3 sequence reads: CASSLDGDGYTF. CDR3 bases: TGTGCCAGCAGCTTAGACGGGGATGGCTACACCTTC. Combining the CDR3 with reference TRBV7-6 and TRBJ1-2 gives the whole variable domain GAGVSQSPRYKVTKRGQDVALRCDPISGHVSLYWYRQALGQGPEFLTYFNYEAQQDKSGLPNDRFSAERPEGSISTLTIQRTEQRDSAMYRCASSLDGDGYTFGSGTRLTVV.

V gene TRBV5-6 combines with J gene TRBJ2-7; no definite D call. The V end was cut by 0 bases, the J end by 5 bases, with 9 bases between. Germline lookup yields CDR1 SGHDT and CDR2 YYEEEE. CDR3 size: 13 residues. The CDR3 DNA reads as TGTGCCAGCAGCTTGGTTTGGAGTCACGAGCAGTACTTC. It encodes CASSLVWSHEQYF.

This clone came up once. The chain couples TRBV19 to TRBJ1-2; TRBD1 aligns across 10 bases. Germline CDR1 and CDR2: LNHDA and SQIVND (reference sequence). Unmatched junction bases numbered 5, after V lost 5 bases and J lost 8 bases. CDR3 size: 13 residues. The CDR3 sequence is CASSRGQGNGYTF. As DNA, the CDR3 is TGTGCCAGTAGTCGGGGACAGGGGAACGGCTACACCTTC.

This chain links TRBV7-2 with TRBJ2-1, with D maybe TRBD2 (7 bases). The germline gives CDR1 SGHTA, CDR2 FQGNSA. This CDR3 has 14 amino acids. V shed 5 bases and J shed 8 bases, with 16 bases lying between them. In DNA, the CDR3 is TGTGCCAGCAGCACTCGACAAGGGGGGGATGAGCAGTTCTTC. Protein product: CASSTRQGGDEQFF. Variable domain in full (rest from reference TRBV7-2 and TRBJ2-1): GAGVSQSPSNKVTEKGKDVELRCDPISGHTALYWYRQSLGQGLEFLIYFQGNSAPDKSGLPSDRFSAERTGGSVSTLTIQRTQQEDSAVYLCASSTRQGGDEQFFGPGTRLTVL.

V gene TRBV5-1 combines with J gene TRBJ2-7; 9 nucleotides line up with TRBD2. V was clipped by 4 bases and J by 1 base; unmatched bases: 3. Germline V gene sequence: CDR1 SGHRS, CDR2 YFSETQ. This CDR3 comprises 14 residues. Here the CDR3 DNA reads TGCGCCAGCAGCCCTAGCGGGGCGTCCTACGAGCAGTACTTC. It is translated as CASSPSGASYEQYF. Together with reference TRBV5-1 and TRBJ2-7, the CDR3 gives the full variable domain: KAGVTQTPRYLIKTRGQQVTLSCSPISGHRSVSWYQQTPGQGLQFLFEYFSETQRNKGNFPGRFSGRQFSNSRSEMNVSTLELGDSALYLCASSPSGASYEQYFGPGTRLTVT.

The chain couples TRBV19 to TRBJ2-7; D might be TRBD1 (5 bases). This CDR3 is built from 14 residues. V shed 5 bases and J shed 0 bases, with 11 bases lying between them. The germline V gene has CDR1 LNHDA and CDR2 SQIVND (reference sequence). CDR3 in amino acids: CASSATVTSYEQYF. For the CDR3, the DNA is TGTGCCAGTAGTGCGACAGTGACCTCCTACGAGCAGTACTTC.

The J gene is TRBJ2-1, the V gene TRBV6-6; 8 positions agree with TRBD2. J was trimmed by 0 bases and V by 6 bases; bases with no gene match: 10. CDR3 size: 17 residues. From germline, CDR1 is MNHNY and CDR2 SVGAGI (reference sequence). This chain's CDR3 is CASSRQRGGFSYNEQFF. In nucleotides, the CDR3 is TGTGCCAGCAGCCGACAACGGGGGGGGTTCTCCTACAATGAGCAGTTCTTC.

The V call is TRBV21-1, the J call TRBJ2-7; TRBD1 was called by the table and not checked on the DNA. TRBV21-1 constitutes a pseudogene. CDR3 length equals 19 residues. As DNA, the CDR3 is TGTGCCAGCAGCAAAGTATCCGCGACAGGACCCGGGAATACCTACGAGCAGTACTTC. It yields the protein CASSKVSATGPGNTYEQYF.

This chain's CDR3 is CASSTGTASYEQYF. The CDR3 DNA reads as TGTGCCAGCAGCACCGGGACAGCTTCCTACGAGCAGTACTTC. The gene calls are TRBV9 and TRBJ2-7; 7 bases are shared with TRBD1. Germline trimming cut 4 bases from V and 1 base from J; bases unmatched to any gene: 5. This CDR3 region has 14 residues. Germline CDR1 and CDR2: SGDLS and YYNGEE.

The chain has TRBV7-6 and TRBJ1-2; TRBD1 is a possible D gene (6 bases). Trimming cost V 4 bases and J 4 bases, with 10 bases left between them. Germline values: CDR1 SGHVS, CDR2 FNYEAQ. The CDR3 runs to 13 residues. The CDR3 DNA follows: TGTGCCAGCAGCTCAGGGGAGGGCTATGGCTACACCTTC. Its translation: CASSSGEGYGYTF.